This T cell receptor beta chain was sequenced for a study of CD8 T cells in ankylosing spondylitis. The CDR3 extends over 15 amino acids. V lost 6 bases and J lost 4; bases outside the gene matches: 4. Researchers built TCR beta libraries using quantitative 5'-RACE with molecular barcodes. TCRdb re-derived calls from the 5' RACE reads in MiXCR, one entry per CDR3 protein. The data contain hundreds of thousands of distinct CDR3 sequences, 20% to 25% of them singletons. Sequencing was carried out using blood, either unsorted or a sorted T cell fraction (not recorded which). The source is a male donor with ankylosing spondylitis or in good health (not recorded which). The chain is built from TRBV12-3 or TRBV12-4 and TRBJ2-2, with 11 bases aligning to TRBD1. The CDR3 region is CASRTGTGGTGELFF. In DNA, the CDR3 is TGTGCCAGCAGAACCGGGACAGGGGGCACCGGGGAGCTGTTTTTT.